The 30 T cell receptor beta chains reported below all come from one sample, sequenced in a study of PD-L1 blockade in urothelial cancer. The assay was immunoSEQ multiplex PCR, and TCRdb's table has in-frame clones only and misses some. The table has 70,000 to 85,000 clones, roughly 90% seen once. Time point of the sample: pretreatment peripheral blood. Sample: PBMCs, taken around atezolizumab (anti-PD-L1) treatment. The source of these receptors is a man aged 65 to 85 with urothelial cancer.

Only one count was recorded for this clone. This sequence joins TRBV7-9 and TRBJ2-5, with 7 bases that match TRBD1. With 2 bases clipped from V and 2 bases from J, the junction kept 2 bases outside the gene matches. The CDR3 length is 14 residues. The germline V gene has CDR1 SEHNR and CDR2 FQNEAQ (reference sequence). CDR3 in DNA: TGTGCCAGCAGCTTATCAGGGGGACAAGAGACCCAGTACTTC. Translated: CASSLSGGQETQYF.

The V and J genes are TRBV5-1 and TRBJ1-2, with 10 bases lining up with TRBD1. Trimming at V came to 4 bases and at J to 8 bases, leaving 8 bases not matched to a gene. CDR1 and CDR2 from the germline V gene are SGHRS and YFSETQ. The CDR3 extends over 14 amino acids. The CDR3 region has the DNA TGCGCCAGCAGCGGGGGCGACAGGGGGCAAGGCTACACCTTC. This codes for CASSGGDRGQGYTF.

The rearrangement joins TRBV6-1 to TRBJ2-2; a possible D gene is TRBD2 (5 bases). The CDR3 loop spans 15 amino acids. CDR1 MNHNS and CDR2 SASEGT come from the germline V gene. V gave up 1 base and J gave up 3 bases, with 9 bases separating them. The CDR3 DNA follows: TGTGCCAGCAGTGAAGTAGGGAGATACACCGGGGAGCTGTTTTTT. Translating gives CASSEVGRYTGELFF.

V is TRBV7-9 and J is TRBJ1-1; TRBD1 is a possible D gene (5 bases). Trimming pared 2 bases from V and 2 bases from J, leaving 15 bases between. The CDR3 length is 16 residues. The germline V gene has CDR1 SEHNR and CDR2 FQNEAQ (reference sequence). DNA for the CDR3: TGTGCCAGCAGCTTATTGCGGACCCAGGGAAACACTGAAGCTTTCTTT. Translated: CASSLLRTQGNTEAFF. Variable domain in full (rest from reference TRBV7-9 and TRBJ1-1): DTGVSQNPRHKITKRGQNVTFRCDPISEHNRLYWYRQTLGQGPEFLTYFQNEAQLEKSRLLSDRFSAERPKGSFSTLEIQRTEQGDSAMYLCASSLLRTQGNTEAFFGQGTRLTVV.

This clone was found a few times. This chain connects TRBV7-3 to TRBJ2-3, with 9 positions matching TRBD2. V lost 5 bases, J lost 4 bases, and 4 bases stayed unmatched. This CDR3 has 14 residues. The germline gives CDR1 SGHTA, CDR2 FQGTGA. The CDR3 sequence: CASSLGTSSDTQYF. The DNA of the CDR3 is TGTGCCAGCAGCCTCGGGACTAGCTCAGATACGCAGTATTTT.

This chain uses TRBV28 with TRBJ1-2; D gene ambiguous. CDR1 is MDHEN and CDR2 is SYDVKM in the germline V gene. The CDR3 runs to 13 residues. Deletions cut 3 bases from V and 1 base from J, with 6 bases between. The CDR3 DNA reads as TGTGCCAGCAGTTTTGCGGGTAACTATGGCTACACCTTC. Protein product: CASSFAGNYGYTF.

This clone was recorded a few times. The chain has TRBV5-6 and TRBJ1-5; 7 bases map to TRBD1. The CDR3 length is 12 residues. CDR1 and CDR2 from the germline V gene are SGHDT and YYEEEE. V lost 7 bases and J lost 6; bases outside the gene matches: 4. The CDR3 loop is CASQYRGQPQHF. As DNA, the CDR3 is TGTGCCAGCCAATACAGGGGTCAGCCCCAGCATTTT. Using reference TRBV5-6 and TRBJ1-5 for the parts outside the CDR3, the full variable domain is DAGVTQSPTHLIKTRGQQVTLRCSPKSGHDTVSWYQQALGQGPQFIFQYYEEEERQRGNFPDRFSGHQFPNYSSELNVNALLLGDSALYLCASQYRGQPQHFGDGTRLSIL.

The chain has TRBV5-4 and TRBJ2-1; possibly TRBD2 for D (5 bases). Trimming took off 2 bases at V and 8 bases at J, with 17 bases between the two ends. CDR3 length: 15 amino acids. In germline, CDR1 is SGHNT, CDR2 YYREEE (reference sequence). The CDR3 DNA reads TGTGCCAGCAGCTTCGTGGGGAGTCTAGCCTATGAGCAGTTCTTC. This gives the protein CASSFVGSLAYEQFF.

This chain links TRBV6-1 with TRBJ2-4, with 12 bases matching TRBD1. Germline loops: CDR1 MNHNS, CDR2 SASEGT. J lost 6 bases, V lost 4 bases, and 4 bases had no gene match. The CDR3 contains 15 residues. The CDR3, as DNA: TGTGCCAGCAGTGGGGACAGGGGGCTCGGAAACATTCAGTACTTC. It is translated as CASSGDRGLGNIQYF.

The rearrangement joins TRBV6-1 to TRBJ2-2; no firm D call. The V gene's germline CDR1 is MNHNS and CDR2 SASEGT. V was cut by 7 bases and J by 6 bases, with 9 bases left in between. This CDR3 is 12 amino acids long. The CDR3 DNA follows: TGTGCCAGCATTGATTCTGCCGGGGAGCTGTTTTTT. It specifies CASIDSAGELFF.

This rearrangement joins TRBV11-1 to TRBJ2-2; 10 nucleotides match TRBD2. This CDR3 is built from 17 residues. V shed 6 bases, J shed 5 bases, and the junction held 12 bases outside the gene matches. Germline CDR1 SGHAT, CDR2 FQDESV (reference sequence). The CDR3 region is CASSWTSGRLRTGELFF. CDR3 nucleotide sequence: TGTGCCAGCAGTTGGACTAGCGGACGGTTGAGGACCGGGGAGCTGTTTTTT.

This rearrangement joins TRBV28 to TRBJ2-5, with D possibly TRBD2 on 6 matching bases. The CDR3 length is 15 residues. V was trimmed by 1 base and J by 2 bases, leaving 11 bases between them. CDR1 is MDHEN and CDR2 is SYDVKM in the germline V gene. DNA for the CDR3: TGTGCCAGCAGTTTATACGGGAGTGATCAAGAGACCCAGTACTTC. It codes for CASSLYGSDQETQYF.

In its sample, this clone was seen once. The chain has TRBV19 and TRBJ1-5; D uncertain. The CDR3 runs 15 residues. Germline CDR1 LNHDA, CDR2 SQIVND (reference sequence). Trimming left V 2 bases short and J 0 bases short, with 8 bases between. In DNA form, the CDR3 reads TGTGCCAGTAGTATATCGGGATATAGCAATCAGCCCCAGCATTTT. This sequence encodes CASSISGYSNQPQHF.

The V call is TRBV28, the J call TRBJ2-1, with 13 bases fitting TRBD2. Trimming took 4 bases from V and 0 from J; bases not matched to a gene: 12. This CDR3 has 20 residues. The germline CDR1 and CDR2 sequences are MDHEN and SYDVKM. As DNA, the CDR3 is TGTGCCAGCAGTTGGTCCGGGACTAGCGGGATTCTGAGCTCCTACAATGAGCAGTTCTTC. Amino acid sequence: CASSWSGTSGILSSYNEQFF.

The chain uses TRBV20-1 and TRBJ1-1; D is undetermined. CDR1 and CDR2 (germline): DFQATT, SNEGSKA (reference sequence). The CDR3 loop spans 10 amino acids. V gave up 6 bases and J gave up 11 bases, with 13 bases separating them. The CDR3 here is CSASNVEAFF. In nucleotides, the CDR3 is TGCAGTGCGAGCAACGTTGAGGCTTTCTTT.

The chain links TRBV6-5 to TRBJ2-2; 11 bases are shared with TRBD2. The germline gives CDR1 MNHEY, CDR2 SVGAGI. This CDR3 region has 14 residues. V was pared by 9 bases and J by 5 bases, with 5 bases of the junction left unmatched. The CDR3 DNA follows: TGTGCCAGTAAACTAGCGGGAGTAACCGGGGAGCTGTTTTTT. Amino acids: CASKLAGVTGELFF.

CDR3 in DNA: TGTGCCAGCAGCGTGACGACAGCAATAACCTCTGGAAACACCATATATTTT. Its translation: CASSVTTAITSGNTIYF. The genes are TRBV9 and TRBJ1-3, with a possible D match to TRBD1 (5 bases). There are 17 residues in the CDR3. Trimming removed 2 bases at V and 0 bases at J, with 15 bases between. Germline V gives CDR1 SGDLS, CDR2 YYNGEE.

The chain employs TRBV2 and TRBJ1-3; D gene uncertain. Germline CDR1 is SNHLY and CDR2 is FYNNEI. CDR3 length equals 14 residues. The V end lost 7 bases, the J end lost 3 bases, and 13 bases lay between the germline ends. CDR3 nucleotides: TGTGCCAGCACGGGTGAGCCGTTTGGAAACACCATATATTTT. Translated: CASTGEPFGNTIYF.

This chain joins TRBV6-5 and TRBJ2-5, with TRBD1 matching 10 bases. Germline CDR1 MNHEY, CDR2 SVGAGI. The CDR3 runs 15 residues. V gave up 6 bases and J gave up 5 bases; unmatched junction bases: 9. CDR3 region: CASSRDRGKGETQYF. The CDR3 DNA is TGTGCCAGCAGCCGGGACAGGGGAAAGGGGGAGACCCAGTACTTC.

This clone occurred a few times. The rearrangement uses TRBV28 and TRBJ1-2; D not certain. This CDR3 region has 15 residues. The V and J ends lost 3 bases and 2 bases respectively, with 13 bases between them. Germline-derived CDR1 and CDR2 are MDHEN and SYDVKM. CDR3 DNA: TGTGCCAGCAGTTTTGGGAGCGGGCCAAACTATGGCTACACCTTC. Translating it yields CASSFGSGPNYGYTF.

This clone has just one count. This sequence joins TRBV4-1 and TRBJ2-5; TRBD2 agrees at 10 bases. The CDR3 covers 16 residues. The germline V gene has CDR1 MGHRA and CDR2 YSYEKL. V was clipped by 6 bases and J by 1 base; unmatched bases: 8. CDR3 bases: TGCGCCAGCAGACAAAGCCGACTAGCGGGCCAAGAGACCCAGTACTTC. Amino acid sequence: CASRQSRLAGQETQYF.

Here the CDR3 DNA reads TGTGCCAGCAGCTTTCGGGGGGCGCCCAGCTATGGCTACACCTTC. It is translated as CASSFRGAPSYGYTF. V gene TRBV7-9 combines with J gene TRBJ1-2; D is perhaps TRBD1 (6 bases). Trimming took 3 bases from V and 4 from J, leaving 15 bases between them. The V gene's germline CDR1 is SEHNR and CDR2 FQNEAQ (reference sequence). This CDR3 spans 15 amino acids.

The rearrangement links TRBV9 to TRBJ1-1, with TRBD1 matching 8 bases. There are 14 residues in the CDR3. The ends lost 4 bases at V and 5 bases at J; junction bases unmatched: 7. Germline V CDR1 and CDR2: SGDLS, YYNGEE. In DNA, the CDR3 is TGTGCCAGCAGCAAAAGGACAGGGCTGACTGAAGCTTTCTTT. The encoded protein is CASSKRTGLTEAFF.

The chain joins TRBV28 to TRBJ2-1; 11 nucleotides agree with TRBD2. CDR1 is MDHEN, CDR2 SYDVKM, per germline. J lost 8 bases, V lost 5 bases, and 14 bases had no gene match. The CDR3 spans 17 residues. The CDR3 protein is CASSPLITLAGDYEQFF. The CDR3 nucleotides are TGTGCCAGCAGTCCCCTTATAACACTAGCGGGAGATTATGAGCAGTTCTTC.

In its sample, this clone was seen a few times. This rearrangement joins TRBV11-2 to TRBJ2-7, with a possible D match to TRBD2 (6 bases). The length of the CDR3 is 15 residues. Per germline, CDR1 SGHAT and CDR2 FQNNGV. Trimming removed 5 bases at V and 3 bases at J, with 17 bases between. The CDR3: CASSPRWEESYEQYF. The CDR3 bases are TGTGCCAGCAGCCCTCGGTGGGAGGAGAGCTACGAGCAGTACTTC.

CDR3 DNA: TGTGCCATCAGTGGGGGCGGACAGGATAAATACGAGCAGTACTTC. It specifies CAISGGGQDKYEQYF. This rearrangement joins TRBV10-3 to TRBJ2-7; TRBD1 agrees at 7 bases. Trimming removed 4 bases from V and 4 bases from J; junction bases left unmatched: 10. CDR1 ENHRY and CDR2 SYGVKD come from the germline V gene. The length of the CDR3 is 15 residues.

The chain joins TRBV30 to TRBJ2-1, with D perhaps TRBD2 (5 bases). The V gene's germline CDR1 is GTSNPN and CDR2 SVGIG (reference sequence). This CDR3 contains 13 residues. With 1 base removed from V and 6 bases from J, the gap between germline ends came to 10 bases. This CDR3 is CAWSGGRGNEQFF. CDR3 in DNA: TGTGCCTGGAGTGGTGGGAGAGGCAATGAGCAGTTCTTC.

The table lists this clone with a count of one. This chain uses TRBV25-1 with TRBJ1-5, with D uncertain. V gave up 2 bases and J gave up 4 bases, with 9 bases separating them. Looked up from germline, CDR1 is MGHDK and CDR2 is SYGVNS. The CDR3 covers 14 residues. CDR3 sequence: CASSETGFNQPQHF. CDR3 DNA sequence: TGTGCCAGCAGTGAAACGGGGTTTAATCAGCCCCAGCATTTT.

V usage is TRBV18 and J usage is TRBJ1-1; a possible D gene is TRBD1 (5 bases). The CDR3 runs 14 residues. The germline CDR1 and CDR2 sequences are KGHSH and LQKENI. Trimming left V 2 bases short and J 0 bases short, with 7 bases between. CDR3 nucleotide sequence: TGTGCCAGCTCACCAAGACAGATGAACACTGAAGCTTTCTTT. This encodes CASSPRQMNTEAFF.

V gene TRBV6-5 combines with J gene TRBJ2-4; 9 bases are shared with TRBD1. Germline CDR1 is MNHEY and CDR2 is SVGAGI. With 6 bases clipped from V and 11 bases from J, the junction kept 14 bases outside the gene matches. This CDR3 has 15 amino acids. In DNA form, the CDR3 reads TGTGCCAGCAGCCGGGGACAGGGTTTCCCCCTTTTTCAGTACTTC. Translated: CASSRGQGFPLFQYF.